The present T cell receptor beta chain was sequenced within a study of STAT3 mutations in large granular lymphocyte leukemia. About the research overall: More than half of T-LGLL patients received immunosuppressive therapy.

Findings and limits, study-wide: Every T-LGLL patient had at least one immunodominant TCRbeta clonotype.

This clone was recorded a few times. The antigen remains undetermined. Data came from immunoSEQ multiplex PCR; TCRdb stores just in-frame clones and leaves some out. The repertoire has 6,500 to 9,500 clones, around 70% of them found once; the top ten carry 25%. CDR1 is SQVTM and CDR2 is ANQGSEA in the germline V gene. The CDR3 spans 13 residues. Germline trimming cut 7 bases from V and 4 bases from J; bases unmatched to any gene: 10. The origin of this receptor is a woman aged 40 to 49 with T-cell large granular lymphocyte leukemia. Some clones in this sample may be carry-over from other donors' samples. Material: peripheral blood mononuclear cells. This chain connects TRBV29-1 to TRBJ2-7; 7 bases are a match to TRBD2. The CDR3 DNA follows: TGCAGCGCTCGTGCGGGAGTAATATACGAGCAGTACTTC. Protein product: CSARAGVIYEQYF.